These T cell receptor beta chains were read from a single sample in a study of beta chain features in type 1 diabetes. TCRdb's copy holds only in-frame clones and misses some; the assay was immunoSEQ multiplex PCR. Of roughly 400,000 clones listed, roughly 16% are singletons. What was sequenced was naive CD4+ T cells from blood. These receptors were collected from a woman aged 18-35 years in good health. Each CDR3 is given without its conserved first and last residue. Fields, in order: V gene, CDR3 protein.

>TRBV20-1
SAIRGLEAF
>TRBV28
ASGPPGVPSGYEQY
>TRBV7-9
ASSLSTGTSGANVLT
>TRBV5-6
ASSLGPAGVREQY
>TRBV9
ASSPYSTSTDTQY
>TRBV28
ASSPQTSGKWNEQF
>TRBV6-1
ASSEQAKNIQY
>TRBV7-9
ASGYRATNTGELF
>TRBV19
ASSIPAGLNTEAF
>TRBV18
ASSHLDRTTGELF
>TRBV6-5
ASSQSGTGTYEQY
>TRBV5-1
ASSATSGGLGYT
>TRBV29-1
SVDTSLETQY
>TRBV30
AWSRDFYNEQF
>TRBV29-1
SAGGEAF
>TRBV5-6
ASSSLGLDF
>TRBV5-1
ASSKKQGVAYEQY
>TRBV28
ASSFGQGGQPQH
>TRBV7-8
ATGTGTAILAGAYNEQF
>TRBV9
ASSSRQDTNTEAF
>TRBV6-1
ASTKEDTQY
>TRBV7-9
ASSSGLYYEQY
>TRBV29-1
SVSASSYNEQF
>TRBV19
ASSLFTSTDTQY
>TRBV6-4
ASSLGTSSDTQY
>TRBV11-3
ASSAGLAGVEQY
>TRBV6-5
ASSLQGAVDTQY
>TRBV21-1
ASSKAESGGSDTQY
>TRBV10-3
AISEERGSTDTQY
>TRBV4-1
ASSQVRGTHTDTQY
>TRBV30
AFQGSGWNTEAF
>TRBV5-1
ASKGGVNTGELF
>TRBV10-3
ALSAGEYTGELF